The 5 T cell receptor beta chains below come from one sample, sequenced in a study of blood T cells in healthy people across ages. Combining a sample-barcoded 5' primer with a J-beta primer mix, a second PCR ran for roughly 6 to 12 cycles. TCRdb re-called the 5' RACE reads through MiXCR, storing one row per CDR3 protein. The sample contains about a million distinct CDR3 sequences, roughly two fifths of which appear only once. The source material was blood. The source is a man between 18 and 29 years old in good health.

This chain uses TRBV5-1 with TRBJ2-1; D gene unclear. Germline V gene data show CDR1 as SGHRS and CDR2 as YFSETQ. Trimming shortened V by 0 bases and J by 5 bases, and 9 bases separated the two germline ends. The CDR3 extends over 14 amino acids. The CDR3 protein is CASSLVLYDNEQFF. The CDR3 DNA reads as TGCGCCAGCAGCTTGGTATTGTACGACAATGAGCAGTTCTTC.

The chain couples TRBV11-2 to TRBJ1-4, with a tentative D call TRBD1 (5 bases). This CDR3 is 16 amino acids long. V lost 4 bases to trimming and J lost 7 bases, with 19 bases between them. Looked up from germline, CDR1 is SGHAT and CDR2 is FQNNGV. The CDR3 DNA follows: TGTGCCAGCAGCTCAATCACAGGTCCCCCGGGTGAAAAACTGTTTTTT. Translated: CASSSITGPPGEKLFF.

The gene calls are TRBV6-2 or TRBV6-3 and TRBJ2-7, with D uncertain. The length of the CDR3 is 14 residues. The V gene lost 5 bases and the J gene lost 2 bases, with 13 bases spanning the gap. Germline CDR1 MNHEY, CDR2 SVGEGT. The CDR3 DNA follows: TGTGCCAGCAGTGACGGGCAGGTCGCCTACGAGCAGTACTTC. Protein sequence: CASSDGQVAYEQYF.

The genes are TRBV7-2 and TRBJ1-2; 7 bases agree with TRBD1. V shed 4 bases, J shed 7 bases, and the junction held 9 bases outside the gene matches. The germline V gene has CDR1 SGHTA and CDR2 FQGNSA. The CDR3 has 14 amino acids. CDR3 region: CASSSSRQGLGYTF. The CDR3, as DNA: TGTGCCAGCAGCTCCTCCAGACAGGGTCTTGGCTACACCTTC.

This chain connects TRBV9 to TRBJ2-5; the D call may be TRBD1 or TRBD2 (5 bases each). The CDR3 runs to 14 residues. CDR1 and CDR2 (germline): SGDLS, YYNGEE. Trimming took off 2 bases at V and 11 bases at J, with 19 bases between the two ends. This CDR3 is CASSVASRANEQYF. As DNA, the CDR3 is TGTGCCAGCAGCGTGGCTAGCAGGGCCAATGAGCAGTACTTC.